This TCR beta chain stems from a study of blood T cell repertoires in COVID-19. About the study: Collection of acute and convalescent COVID-19 samples took place in the United States, Italy and Spain. In each case, the material was cDNA or gDNA derived from T cells, B-cell-depleted T cells, or PBMCs.

Germline CDR1 KGHSH, CDR2 LQKENI. Trimming took off 8 bases at V and 1 base at J, with 11 bases between the two ends. This CDR3 is built from 14 residues. The authors' processing: Amplification from reference gene primers served as the basis for estimated nucleated cell counts. Measured with immunoSEQ multiplex PCR; TCRdb has only the in-frame clones, and not every one. The DNA gave D and trimming, while V, J and clone size come from that table. The table lists approximately 75,000 clones, 74% of them singletons, with 2.5% to 3% in the top ten. Sequencing used peripheral blood. The rearrangement uses TRBV18 and TRBJ2-2; D might be TRBD1 (5 bases). This TCR derives from a human donor with acute or convalescent COVID-19. The donor label of this sample is uncertain. As DNA, the CDR3 is TGTGCCAGCCGGACAAGTCTGAACACCGGGGAGCTGTTTTTT. This codes for CASRTSLNTGELFF.